This paragraph reports one TCR beta chain. Its antigen is undetermined. The record originates from a study of T cell responses to AZD1222 COVID-19 vaccine. Study-wide results and limits: CD4 TCRs covered the whole spike, strongest at regions 160-218 and 743-854.

Profiled with immunoSEQ multiplex PCR; TCRdb holds only in-frame clones, not every one. The data show more than 130,000 clones, approximately 90% seen once. CDR1 and CDR2 from the germline V gene are DFQATT and SNEGSKA (reference sequence). Between the trimmed V and J ends, which lost 6 bases and 4 bases, there was a span of 5 bases. The CDR3 extends over 10 amino acids. This chain joins TRBV20-1 and TRBJ2-3; D gene ambiguous. The origin of this receptor is an adult in good health. This specimen consisted of peripheral blood, obtained on day 0 of AZD1222 vaccination. DNA of the CDR3: TGCAGTGCCCGGGCAGATACGCAGTATTTT. Translation gives CSARADTQYF.